The rows below give T cell receptor beta chains drawn from one sample of a study of T cells after yellow fever vaccination. Each CDR3 protein is one row after TCRdb ran MiXCR on the 5' RACE reads. The data contain 170,000 or so distinct CDR3 sequences, around 8.5% of them singletons. Sample: CD8+ T cells sorted from PBMCs, taken 45 days after the yellow fever booster vaccination. The receptors here all came from a man between 18 and 35 years old who received the YFV17D yellow fever vaccine. The CDR3 runs from the conserved cysteine through the conserved F or W. Each record gives: J gene, V gene, clone size, CDR3 length, D gene, CDR3 protein, CDR3 DNA. A D gene is named only where the DNA matches it firmly. Clone size, where shown, is once, few, many, or a class for clones that have expanded.

TRBJ1-2 | TRBV11-2 | many | 18 | TRBD1 | CASSLEEGWTGINTGYTF | TGTGCCAGCAGCTTAGAAGAGGGGTGGACAGGGATCAATACTGGCTACACCTTC
TRBJ1-1 | TRBV27 | few | 13 | NA | CASSFPGGGEAFF | TGTGCCAGCAGTTTCCCGGGGGGCGGTGAAGCTTTCTTT
TRBJ1-1 | TRBV20-1 | few | 13 | NA | CSAADGMNTEAFF | TGCAGTGCCGCTGACGGGATGAACACTGAAGCTTTCTTT
TRBJ2-7 | TRBV11-2 | many | 13 | TRBD2 | CASSLGRAYEQYF | TGTGCCAGCAGTTTAGGGAGGGCCTACGAGCAGTACTTC
TRBJ2-2 | TRBV7-9 | few | 15 | TRBD1 | CASSPGTGGAGELFF | TGTGCCAGCAGCCCCGGGACAGGGGGGGCCGGGGAGCTGTTTTTT
TRBJ2-2 | TRBV2 | many | 15 | TRBD1 | CASVTGALNTGELFF | TGTGCCAGCGTAACAGGGGCACTGAACACCGGGGAGCTGTTTTTT
TRBJ2-7 | TRBV14 | many | 16 | NA | CASSPRIRTEAYEQYF | TGTGCCAGCAGCCCCCGCATCCGGACAGAGGCCTACGAGCAGTACTTC
TRBJ2-1 | TRBV7-6 | NA | 15 | NA | CASSLFGGSYNEQFF | TGTGCCAGCAGCTTATTCGGCGGGTCCTACAATGAGCAGTTCTTC
TRBJ2-2 | TRBV12-3/TRBV12-4 | many | 13 | NA | CASSLATPGELFF | TGTGCCAGCAGTTTAGCTACCCCCGGGGAGCTGTTTTTT
TRBJ2-1 | TRBV7-9 | NA | 13 | NA | CASSLRLANEQFF | TGTGCCAGCAGCTTACGGTTAGCCAATGAGCAGTTCTTC
TRBJ1-2 | TRBV7-9 | few | 15 | NA | CASSLADSSVYGYTF | TGTGCCAGCAGCTTAGCGGATTCGTCCGTCTATGGCTACACCTTC
TRBJ2-5 | TRBV27 | NA | 13 | NA | CASSLWTDGTQYF | TGTGCCAGCAGTTTATGGACAGACGGGACCCAGTACTTC
TRBJ2-7 | TRBV29-1 | many | 16 | TRBD2 | CSVEGLETSGDYEQYF | TGCAGCGTTGAAGGGCTAGAGACTAGCGGGGACTACGAGCAGTACTTC
TRBJ2-3 | TRBV21-1 | few | 15 | NA | CASSKGRGVTDTQYF | TGTGCCAGCAGCAAAGGACGGGGGGTGACAGATACGCAGTATTTT
TRBJ2-7 | TRBV5-1 | few | 15 | NA | CASSSILTSTYEQYF | TGCGCCAGCAGCTCGATCCTTACGAGCACCTACGAGCAGTACTTC
TRBJ1-2 | TRBV4-2 | few | 15 | NA | CASSQDHIEKYGYTF | TGTGCCAGCAGCCAAGATCATATAGAGAAGTATGGCTACACCTTC
TRBJ2-4 | TRBV12-3/TRBV12-4 | few | 20 | NA | CARDLSRGERAPLAKNIQYF | TGTGCCAGGGACCTTAGTAGGGGGGAGAGAGCCCCTCTGGCCAAAAACATTCAGTACTTC
TRBJ1-4 | TRBV29-1 | few | 14 | TRBD1 | CSAQPGTGSEKLFF | TGCAGCGCCCAACCCGGGACAGGGAGTGAAAAACTGTTTTTT
TRBJ1-2 | TRBV2 | NA | 15 | TRBD1 | CASSEAAGGSRGYTF | TGTGCCAGCAGTGAGGCAGCAGGGGGAAGTCGTGGCTACACCTTC
TRBJ1-1 | TRBV9 | few | 14 | NA | CASSLLIKGSEAFF | TGTGCCAGCAGCCTACTAATTAAAGGGTCGGAAGCTTTCTTT
TRBJ2-2 | TRBV6-5 | NA | 17 | TRBD2 | CASSYWGGAANTGELFF | TGTGCCAGCAGTTACTGGGGGGGAGCTGCGAACACCGGGGAGCTGTTTTTT
TRBJ2-2 | TRBV19 | NA | 15 | NA | CASSSLGIGTGELFF | TGTGCCAGTAGTAGCCTCGGGATTGGCACCGGGGAGCTGTTTTTT
TRBJ2-3 | TRBV27 | many | 16 | TRBD2 | CASSLNPAGGPNTQYF | TGTGCCAGCAGTTTAAATCCAGCGGGGGGGCCAAATACGCAGTATTTT
TRBJ1-1 | TRBV9 | few | 13 | NA | CASSPDTNPEAFF | TGTGCCAGCAGCCCAGACACTAACCCTGAAGCTTTCTTT
TRBJ2-7 | TRBV29-1 | many | 14 | TRBD1 | CSVLTGSQFYEQYF | TGCAGCGTTCTGACAGGGTCCCAATTCTACGAGCAGTACTTC
TRBJ2-1 | TRBV12-3/TRBV12-4 | NA | 12 | NA | CASTQGDNEQFF | TGTGCCAGCACACAGGGAGACAATGAGCAGTTCTTC
TRBJ1-2 | TRBV4-3 | few | 17 | TRBD1 | CASSQALPRTGNYGYTF | TGCGCCAGCAGCCAAGCCCTGCCCCGGACAGGGAACTATGGCTACACCTTC
TRBJ2-1 | TRBV7-9 | few | 15 | TRBD2 | CASRGPVAGNNEQFF | TGTGCCAGCAGGGGGCCGGTAGCGGGGAACAATGAGCAGTTCTTC
TRBJ2-4 | TRBV4-3 | NA | 15 | TRBD1 | CASSQETGGANIQYF | TGCGCCAGCAGCCAGGAGACAGGGGGCGCGAACATTCAGTACTTC
TRBJ2-7 | TRBV18 | NA | 17 | TRBD1 | CASSPGTGGADPYEQYF | TGTGCCAGCTCACCCGGGACAGGGGGCGCAGATCCCTACGAGCAGTACTTC
TRBJ2-3 | TRBV19 | many | 14 | NA | CASRRDTSTDTQYF | TGTGCCAGTCGACGGGACACAAGCACAGATACGCAGTATTTT
TRBJ2-5 | TRBV20-1 | few | 15 | NA | CSARDDGGLQETQYF | TGCAGTGCTAGAGATGACGGCGGACTTCAAGAGACCCAGTACTTC
TRBJ1-1 | TRBV10-3 | NA | 15 | NA | CAISPAVGMNTEAFF | TGTGCCATCAGTCCGGCGGTAGGCATGAACACTGAAGCTTTCTTT
TRBJ2-1 | TRBV5-6 | NA | 15 | TRBD2 | CASSQPGGGFNEQFF | TGTGCCAGCAGCCAGCCTGGCGGGGGATTCAATGAGCAGTTCTTC
TRBJ1-4 | TRBV4-1 | few | 13 | NA | CASGPLSGEKLFF | TGCGCCAGCGGACCCCTCTCCGGTGAAAAACTGTTTTTT
TRBJ2-5 | TRBV20-1 | NA | 13 | NA | CSARAGDGGTQYF | TGCAGTGCTAGAGCGGGGGACGGGGGGACCCAGTACTTC
TRBJ2-7 | TRBV12-3/TRBV12-4 | few | 12 | TRBD1 | CASSDRVAEQYF | TGTGCCAGTTCTGACAGGGTCGCCGAGCAGTACTTC
TRBJ2-1 | TRBV11-2 | few | 15 | TRBD2 | CASSFHSGVANEQFF | TGTGCCAGCAGCTTCCACAGCGGGGTAGCGAATGAGCAGTTCTTC
TRBJ2-2 | TRBV20-1 | NA | 13 | NA | CSAMTENTGELFF | TGCAGTGCTATGACTGAGAACACCGGGGAGCTGTTTTTT
TRBJ2-1 | TRBV9 | many | 15 | NA | CASSVGSVLYNEQFF | TGTGCCAGCAGCGTGGGCAGTGTACTTTACAATGAGCAGTTCTTC
TRBJ1-5 | TRBV9 | NA | 14 | NA | CASSVWGSNQPQHF | TGTGCCAGCAGCGTGTGGGGTAGCAATCAGCCCCAGCATTTT
TRBJ1-6 | TRBV20-1 | few | 14 | TRBD1 | CSARRDREYSPLHF | TGCAGTGCTAGACGGGACAGGGAGTATTCACCCCTCCACTTT
TRBJ2-3 | TRBV9 | few | 14 | NA | CASSVEGEPDTQYF | TGTGCCAGCAGCGTAGAGGGAGAGCCAGATACGCAGTATTTT
TRBJ2-2 | TRBV7-6 | NA | 17 | TRBD1 | CASSLPIGTGNTGELFF | TGTGCCAGCAGCTTACCAATAGGGACAGGGAACACCGGGGAGCTGTTTTTT
TRBJ1-1 | TRBV9 | NA | 15 | TRBD1 | CASSDTGGEGTEAFF | TGTGCCAGCAGCGATACAGGGGGCGAGGGCACTGAAGCTTTCTTT